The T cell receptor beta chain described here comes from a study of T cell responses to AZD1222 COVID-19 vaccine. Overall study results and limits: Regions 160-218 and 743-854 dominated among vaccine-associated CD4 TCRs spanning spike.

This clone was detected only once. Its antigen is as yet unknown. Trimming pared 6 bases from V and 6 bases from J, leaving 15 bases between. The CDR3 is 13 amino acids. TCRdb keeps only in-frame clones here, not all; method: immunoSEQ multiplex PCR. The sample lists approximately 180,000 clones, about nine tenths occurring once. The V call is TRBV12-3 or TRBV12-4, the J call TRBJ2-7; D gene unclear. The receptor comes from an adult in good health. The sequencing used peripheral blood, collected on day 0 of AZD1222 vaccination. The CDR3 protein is CASRPGTALEQYF. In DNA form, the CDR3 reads TGTGCCAGCAGACCGGGTACCGCGCTCGAGCAGTACTTC.